The next 18 T cell receptor beta chains were all read from a single sample in a study of blood T cell repertoires in COVID-19. Assay used: immunoSEQ multiplex PCR; TCRdb lists only in-frame clones, some missing. This sample carries 200,000 to 300,000 clones, about four fifths of them seen once, and the ten largest clones take 6.5% to 8.5%. Sequencing was performed on peripheral blood. Every receptor here comes from a woman aged 80 or older with COVID-19, enrolled during active disease.

This sequence joins TRBV5-1 and TRBJ1-2; 8 nucleotides match TRBD1. Per germline, CDR1 SGHRS and CDR2 YFSETQ. J was trimmed by 3 bases and V by 0 bases; bases with no gene match: 4. The CDR3 consists of 15 residues. CDR3 loop: CASSLAGTGHYGYTF. The DNA for the CDR3 is TGCGCCAGCAGCTTGGCCGGGACAGGTCACTATGGCTACACCTTC.

The chain uses TRBV9 and TRBJ2-1; D might be TRBD1 (6 bases). Deletions cut 0 bases from V and 3 bases from J, with 13 bases between. The CDR3 is 16 residues long. Germline CDR1 and CDR2: SGDLS and YYNGEE. CDR3 loop: CASSVGGRGGYNEQFF. For the CDR3, the DNA is TGTGCCAGCAGCGTAGGGGGGCGAGGGGGCTACAATGAGCAGTTCTTC.

The V gene is TRBV29-1, the J gene TRBJ1-2, with D hard to call. Germline CDR1 reads SQVTM; CDR2 reads ANQGSEA. This CDR3 has 11 residues. CDR3 in amino acids: CISFSDYGYTF. The CDR3 coding sequence is TGCATCTCGTTCTCCGACTATGGCTACACCTTC.

The chain has TRBV7-9 and TRBJ1-6, with D possibly being TRBD1 (5 bases). Between the trimmed V and J ends, which lost 5 bases and 5 bases, there was a span of 10 bases. The CDR3 contains 14 residues. CDR1 and CDR2 (germline): SEHNR, FQNEAQ (reference sequence). CDR3 amino acids: CASSTGTNNSPLHF. In nucleotides, the CDR3 is TGTGCCAGCAGCACGGGGACTAATAATTCACCCCTCCACTTT.

The chain has TRBV5-1 and TRBJ1-1, with D hard to call. V was pared by 2 bases and J by 0 bases, with 11 bases between. CDR1 and CDR2 (germline): SGHRS, YFSETQ. This CDR3 has 15 residues. The DNA for the CDR3 is TGCGCCAGCAGCTTATGGGCAGGCCTGAACACTGAAGCTTTCTTT. Residues: CASSLWAGLNTEAFF.

The rearrangement joins TRBV21-1 to TRBJ1-1; the table names TRBD1, a call not compared with the DNA. TRBV21-1 is noted as a pseudogene. The CDR3 spans 14 residues. CDR3 loop: CASSNRGDNTEAFF. CDR3 bases: TGTGCCAGCAGCAACAGGGGGGATAACACTGAAGCTTTCTTT.

The chain combines TRBV7-9 with TRBJ2-1; D perhaps matches TRBD2 (5 bases). V dropped 3 bases and J dropped 7 bases, with 16 bases sitting between them. This CDR3 has 15 amino acids. CDR1 and CDR2 from the germline V gene are SEHNR and FQNEAQ (reference sequence). CDR3 amino acids: CASSFTRGGWNEQFF. The DNA for the CDR3 is TGTGCCAGCAGCTTCACTCGGGGTGGGTGGAATGAGCAGTTCTTC.

The table lists this clone with a few counts. The chain combines TRBV2 with TRBJ1-5, with 7 bases fitting TRBD1. CDR3 size: 17 residues. Trimming at V came to 1 base and at J to 3 bases, leaving 9 bases not matched to a gene. Germline assignment: CDR1 SNHLY and CDR2 FYNNEI. The CDR3 sequence is CASSEVGQGVYNQPQHF. The CDR3 region has the DNA TGTGCCAGCAGTGAAGTGGGGCAGGGGGTTTACAATCAGCCCCAGCATTTT.

The chain is built from TRBV5-1 and TRBJ1-4, with 9 bases that match TRBD1. The CDR3 is 15 amino acids. V was clipped by 2 bases and J by 7 bases; unmatched bases: 6. CDR1 and CDR2 from the germline V gene are SGHRS and YFSETQ. The CDR3 nucleotides read TGCGCCAGCAGCTTCCGGGGGACAGGGAGTGAAAAACTGTTTTTT. As protein: CASSFRGTGSEKLFF.

The J gene is TRBJ2-1, the V gene TRBV3-1 (or the pseudogene TRBV3-2); 8 bases are shared with TRBD2. Germline loops: CDR1 LGHDT, CDR2 YNNKEL (reference sequence). V trimming: 1 base; J trimming: 6 bases; junction bases outside the gene matches: 14. The CDR3 spans 18 residues. The CDR3 bases are TGTGCCAGCAGCCAAGTCATAAGGACTAGCAGTGTATTCAATGAGCAGTTCTTC. It specifies CASSQVIRTSSVFNEQFF.

This clone occurred once. The chain carries TRBV18 and TRBJ2-3, with 7 bases fitting TRBD2. The CDR3 runs 14 residues. CDR1 is KGHSH and CDR2 is LQKENI in the germline V gene. V shed 3 bases and J 5 bases; nucleotides not matched to a gene: 5. The CDR3, as DNA: TGTGCCAGCTCACCGGGCGGGGGTGGAGATACGCAGTATTTT. Amino acid sequence: CASSPGGGGDTQYF.

For this clone: At the DNA level, this CDR3 is encoded by other sequences in the same sample as well. The rearrangement uses TRBV3-1 (or the pseudogene TRBV3-2) and TRBJ2-5; TRBD2 matches at 16 bases. Per the germline V gene, CDR1 is LGHDT and CDR2 is YNNKEL (reference sequence). The CDR3 has 16 amino acids. Trimming removed 3 bases from V and 2 bases from J; junction bases left unmatched: 0. In nucleotides, the CDR3 is TGTGCCAGCAGCCAGGGACTAGCGGGGGGGCAAGAGACCCAGTACTTC. Protein product: CASSQGLAGGQETQYF.

The gene calls are TRBV6-5 and TRBJ1-1; D gene uncertain. The germline gives CDR1 MNHEY, CDR2 SVGAGI. V dropped 6 bases and J dropped 5 bases, with 4 bases sitting between them. This CDR3 is 10 amino acids long. The CDR3 DNA follows: TGTGCCAGCAGGTCAACTGAAGCTTTCTTT. Translated: CASRSTEAFF.

This clone was found once. CDR3 protein: CASSPGTDRRGEAFF. In DNA form, the CDR3 reads TGTGCCAGCTCACCGGGGACGGACAGGAGAGGTGAAGCTTTCTTT. This chain links TRBV18 with TRBJ1-1, with 7 bases identical to TRBD1. Per the germline V gene, CDR1 is KGHSH and CDR2 is LQKENI. J lost 7 bases, V lost 3 bases, and 11 bases had no gene match. The CDR3 runs to 15 residues.

V is TRBV10-3 and J is TRBJ2-5; TRBD1 matches at 9 bases. Germline V gives CDR1 ENHRY, CDR2 SYGVKD. The trim removed 5 bases at V and 4 bases at J, leaving 8 bases unmatched. The CDR3 runs to 15 residues. CDR3 residues: CAISQQDRGSETQYF. CDR3 bases: TGTGCCATCAGTCAACAAGACAGGGGGTCAGAGACCCAGTACTTC.

V gene TRBV30 combines with J gene TRBJ1-1; 10 bases are shared with TRBD1. This CDR3 is 18 amino acids long. Germline CDR1 is GTSNPN and CDR2 is SVGIG (reference sequence). After removal of 4 bases from V and 4 bases from J, the junction contained 18 bases not matched to a gene. In nucleotides, the CDR3 is TGTGCCTGGACCAAATCGGGACAGGGGCCTCTGAAGACCACTGAAGCTTTCTTT. This gives the protein CAWTKSGQGPLKTTEAFF.

This chain joins TRBV6-5 and TRBJ2-3; D unclear. CDR3 length: 12 residues. CDR1 is MNHEY, CDR2 SVGAGI, per germline. Trimming left V 10 bases short and J 1 base short, with 9 bases between. The CDR3 here is CATAQGTDTQYF. The CDR3 DNA reads as TGTGCCACCGCCCAGGGCACAGATACGCAGTATTTT.

The V and J genes are TRBV28 and TRBJ1-2; the D gene is possibly TRBD1 (5 bases). The length of the CDR3 is 13 residues. Germline assignment: CDR1 MDHEN and CDR2 SYDVKM. Trimming took off 8 bases at V and 4 bases at J, with 14 bases between the two ends. The CDR3 loop is CASRPGLGYGYTF. The CDR3 bases are TGTGCCAGCCGTCCAGGGTTAGGCTATGGCTACACCTTC.